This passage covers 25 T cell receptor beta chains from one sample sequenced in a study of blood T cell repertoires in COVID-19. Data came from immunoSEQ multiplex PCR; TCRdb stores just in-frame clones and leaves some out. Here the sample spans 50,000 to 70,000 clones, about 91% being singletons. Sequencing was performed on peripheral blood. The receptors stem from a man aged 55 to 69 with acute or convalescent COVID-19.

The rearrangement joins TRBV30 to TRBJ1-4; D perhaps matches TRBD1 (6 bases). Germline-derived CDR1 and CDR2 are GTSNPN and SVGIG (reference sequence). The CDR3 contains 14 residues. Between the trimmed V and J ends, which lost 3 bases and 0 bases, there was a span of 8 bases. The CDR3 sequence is CAWRDSATNEKLFF. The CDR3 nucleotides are TGTGCCTGGAGGGACAGTGCAACTAATGAAAAACTGTTTTTT. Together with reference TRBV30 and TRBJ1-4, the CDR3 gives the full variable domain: SQTIHQWPATLVQPVGSPLSLECTVEGTSNPNLYWYRQAAGRGLQLLFYSVGIGQISSEVPQNLSASRPQDRQFILSSKKLLLSDSGFYLCAWRDSATNEKLFFGSGTQLSVL.

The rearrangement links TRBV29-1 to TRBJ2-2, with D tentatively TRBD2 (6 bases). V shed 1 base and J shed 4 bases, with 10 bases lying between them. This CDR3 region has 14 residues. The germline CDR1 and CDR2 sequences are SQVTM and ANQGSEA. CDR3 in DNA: TGCAGCGTTGAAGCAGGGAGGTCCACCGGGGAGCTGTTTTTT. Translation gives CSVEAGRSTGELFF.

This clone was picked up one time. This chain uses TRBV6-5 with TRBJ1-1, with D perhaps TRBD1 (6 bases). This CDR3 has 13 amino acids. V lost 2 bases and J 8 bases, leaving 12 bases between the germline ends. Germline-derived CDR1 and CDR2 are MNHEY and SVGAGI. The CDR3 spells CASSYGQGREAFF. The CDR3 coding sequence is TGTGCCAGCAGTTACGGTCAGGGGCGAGAAGCTTTCTTT.

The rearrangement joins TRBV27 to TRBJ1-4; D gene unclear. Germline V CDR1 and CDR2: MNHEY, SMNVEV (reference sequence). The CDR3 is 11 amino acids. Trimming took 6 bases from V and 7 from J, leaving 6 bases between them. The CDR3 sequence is CASRTAEKLFF. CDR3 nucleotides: TGTGCCAGCAGAACAGCTGAAAAACTGTTTTTT.

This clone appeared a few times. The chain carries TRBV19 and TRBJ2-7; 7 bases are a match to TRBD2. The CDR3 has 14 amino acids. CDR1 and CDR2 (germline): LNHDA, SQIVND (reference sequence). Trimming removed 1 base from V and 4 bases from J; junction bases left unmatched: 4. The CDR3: CASSIGGSRYEQYF. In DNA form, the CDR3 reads TGTGCCAGTAGTATAGGCGGGAGTCGATACGAGCAGTACTTC.

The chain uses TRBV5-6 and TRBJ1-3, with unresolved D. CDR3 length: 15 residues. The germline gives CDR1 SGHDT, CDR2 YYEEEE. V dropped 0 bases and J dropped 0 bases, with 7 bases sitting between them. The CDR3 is CASSLVAVSGNTIYF. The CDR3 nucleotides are TGTGCCAGCAGCTTGGTAGCAGTCTCTGGAAACACCATATATTTT.

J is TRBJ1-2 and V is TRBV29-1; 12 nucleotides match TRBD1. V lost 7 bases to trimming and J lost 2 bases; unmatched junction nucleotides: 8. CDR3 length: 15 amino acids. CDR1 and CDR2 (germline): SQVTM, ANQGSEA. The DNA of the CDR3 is TGCAGCGATTGGGGGGGACAGGGGGCGAACTATGGCTACACCTTC. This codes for CSDWGGQGANYGYTF.

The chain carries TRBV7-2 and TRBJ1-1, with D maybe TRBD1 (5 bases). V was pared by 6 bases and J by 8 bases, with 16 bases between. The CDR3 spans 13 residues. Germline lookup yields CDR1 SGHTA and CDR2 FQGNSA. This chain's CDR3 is CASSTDAGFEAFF. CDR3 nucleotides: TGTGCCAGCAGTACGGACGCAGGGTTCGAAGCTTTCTTT.

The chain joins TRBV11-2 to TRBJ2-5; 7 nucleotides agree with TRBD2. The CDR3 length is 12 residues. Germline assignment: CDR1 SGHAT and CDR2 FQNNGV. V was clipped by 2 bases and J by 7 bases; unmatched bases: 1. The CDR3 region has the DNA TGTGCCAGCAGCTTAAGGGAGGGGACCCAGTACTTC. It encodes CASSLREGTQYF.

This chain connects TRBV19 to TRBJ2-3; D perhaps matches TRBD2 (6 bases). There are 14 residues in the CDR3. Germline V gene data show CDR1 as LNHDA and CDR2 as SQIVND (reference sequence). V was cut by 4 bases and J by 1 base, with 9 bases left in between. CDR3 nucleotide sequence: TGTGCCAGTAGTAGGGGGGAGGGCACAGATACGCAGTATTTT. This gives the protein CASSRGEGTDTQYF.

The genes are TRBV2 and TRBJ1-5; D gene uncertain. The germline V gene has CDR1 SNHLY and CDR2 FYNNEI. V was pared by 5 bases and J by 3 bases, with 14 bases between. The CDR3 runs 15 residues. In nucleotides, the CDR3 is TGTGCCAGCAGTCCAAACCCCAGGAACAATCAGCCCCAGCATTTT. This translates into CASSPNPRNNQPQHF.

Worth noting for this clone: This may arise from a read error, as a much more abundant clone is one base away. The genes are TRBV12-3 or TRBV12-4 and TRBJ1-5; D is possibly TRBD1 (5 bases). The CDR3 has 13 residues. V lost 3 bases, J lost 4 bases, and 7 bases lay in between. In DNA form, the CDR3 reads TGTGCCAGCAGTTTGCAGGGAAATCAGCCCCAGCATTTT. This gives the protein CASSLQGNQPQHF.

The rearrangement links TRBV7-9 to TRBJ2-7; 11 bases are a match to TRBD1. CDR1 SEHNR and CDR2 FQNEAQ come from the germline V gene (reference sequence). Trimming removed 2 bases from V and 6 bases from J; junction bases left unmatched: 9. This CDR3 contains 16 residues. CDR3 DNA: TGTGCCAGCAGCTTAAAGGTGGGGACAGGGGGAGGCGAGCAGTACTTC. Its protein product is CASSLKVGTGGGEQYF.

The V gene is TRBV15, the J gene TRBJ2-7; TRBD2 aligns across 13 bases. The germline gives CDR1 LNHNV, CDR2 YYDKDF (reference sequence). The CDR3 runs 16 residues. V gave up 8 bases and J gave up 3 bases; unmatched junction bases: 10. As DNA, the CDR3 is TGTGCCACCTCGTGGGGGACTAGCGGGACCAGCTACGAGCAGTACTTC. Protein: CATSWGTSGTSYEQYF.

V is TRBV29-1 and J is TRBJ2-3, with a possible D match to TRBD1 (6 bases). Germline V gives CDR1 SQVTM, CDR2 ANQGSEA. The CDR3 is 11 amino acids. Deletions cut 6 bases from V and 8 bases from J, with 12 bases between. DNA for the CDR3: TGCAGCGTCGTACAGGGCCGTACGCAGTATTTT. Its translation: CSVVQGRTQYF.

In DNA form, the CDR3 reads TGTGCCAGCAGCCCCACCGGAGCAACTAATGAAAAACTGTTTTTT. This encodes CASSPTGATNEKLFF. The chain employs TRBV7-2 and TRBJ1-4; D not resolved. V shed 5 bases and J shed 0 bases, with 10 bases lying between them. Germline values: CDR1 SGHTA, CDR2 FQGNSA. This CDR3 has 15 amino acids.

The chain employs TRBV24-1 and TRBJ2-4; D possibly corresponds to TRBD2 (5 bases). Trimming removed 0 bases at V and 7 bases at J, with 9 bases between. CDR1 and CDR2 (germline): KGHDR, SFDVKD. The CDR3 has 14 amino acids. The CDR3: CATSDLSGSNIQYF. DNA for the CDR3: TGTGCCACCAGTGATTTGAGTGGGAGTAACATTCAGTACTTC.

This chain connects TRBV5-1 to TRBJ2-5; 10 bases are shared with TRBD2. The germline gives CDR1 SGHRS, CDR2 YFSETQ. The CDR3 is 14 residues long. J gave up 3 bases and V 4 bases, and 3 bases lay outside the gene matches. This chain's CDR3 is CASSLGTSEETQYF. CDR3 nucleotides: TGCGCCAGCAGCCTCGGGACTAGCGAAGAGACCCAGTACTTC.

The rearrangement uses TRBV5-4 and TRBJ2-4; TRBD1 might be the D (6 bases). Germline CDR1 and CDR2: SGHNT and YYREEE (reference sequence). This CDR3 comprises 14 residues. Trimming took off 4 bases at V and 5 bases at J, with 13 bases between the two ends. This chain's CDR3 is CASSLPGQQNIQYF. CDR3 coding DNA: TGTGCCAGCAGCCTACCGGGACAACAAAACATTCAGTACTTC.

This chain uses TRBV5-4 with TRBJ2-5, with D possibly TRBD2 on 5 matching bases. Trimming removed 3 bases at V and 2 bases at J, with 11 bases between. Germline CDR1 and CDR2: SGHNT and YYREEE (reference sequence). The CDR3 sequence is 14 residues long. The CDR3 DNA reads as TGTGCCAGCAGCTGGGTGAGGGCTCAAGAGACCCAGTACTTC. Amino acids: CASSWVRAQETQYF.

The CDR3, as DNA: TGCAGCGTTGTCCTAGCGGGAGGAATGGATACGCAGTATTTT. Encoded protein: CSVVLAGGMDTQYF. V is TRBV29-1 and J is TRBJ2-3; 11 bases are shared with TRBD2. Per the germline V gene, CDR1 is SQVTM and CDR2 is ANQGSEA. The J segment lost 6 bases and the V segment lost 4 bases, leaving 6 bases of the junction unmatched. The CDR3 runs 14 residues.

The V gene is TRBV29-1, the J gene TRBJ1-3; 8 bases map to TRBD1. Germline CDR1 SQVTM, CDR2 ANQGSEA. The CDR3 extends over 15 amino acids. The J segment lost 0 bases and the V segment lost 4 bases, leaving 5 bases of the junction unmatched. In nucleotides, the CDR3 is TGCAGCGTTGGTGGGACAGGCATCTCTGGAAACACCATATATTTT. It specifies CSVGGTGISGNTIYF.

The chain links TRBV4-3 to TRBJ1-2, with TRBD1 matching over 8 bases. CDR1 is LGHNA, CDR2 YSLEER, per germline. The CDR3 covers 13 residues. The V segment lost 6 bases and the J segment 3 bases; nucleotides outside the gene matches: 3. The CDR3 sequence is CASRAGGDYGYTF. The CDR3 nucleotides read TGCGCCAGCAGGGCAGGGGGCGACTATGGCTACACCTTC.

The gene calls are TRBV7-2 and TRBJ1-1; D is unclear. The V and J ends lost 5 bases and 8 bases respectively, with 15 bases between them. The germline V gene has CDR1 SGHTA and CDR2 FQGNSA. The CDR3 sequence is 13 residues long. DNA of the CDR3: TGTGCCAGCAGCGCTGGTTTAAGGAGGGAAGCTTTCTTT. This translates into CASSAGLRREAFF. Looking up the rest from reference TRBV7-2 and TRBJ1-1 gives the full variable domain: GAGVSQSPSNKVTEKGKDVELRCDPISGHTALYWYRQSLGQGLEFLIYFQGNSAPDKSGLPSDRFSAERTGGSVSTLTIQRTQQEDSAVYLCASSAGLRREAFFGQGTRLTVV.

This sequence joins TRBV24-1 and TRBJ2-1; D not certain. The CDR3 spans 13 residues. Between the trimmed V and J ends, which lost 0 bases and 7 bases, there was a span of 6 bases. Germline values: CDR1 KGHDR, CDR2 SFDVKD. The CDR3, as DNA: TGTGCCACCAGTGATTTGAGGCGGAATGAGCAGTTCTTC. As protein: CATSDLRRNEQFF.